This TCR beta chain came from a study of T cell repertoires and Cas9 in healthy adults. Study details: SpCas9-reactive CD4 and CD8 T cells were characterized for potency, cytotoxicity and lineage.

The length of the CDR3 is 16 residues. Germline assignment: CDR1 SGHRS and CDR2 YFSETQ. V trimming: 4 bases; J trimming: 13 bases; junction bases outside the gene matches: 14. TCRdb's table, derived via immunoSEQ multiplex PCR, lists solely in-frame clones and lacks some. The sample gives roughly 14,000 clones, nearly 90% of which show up once; around 1.5% is in the top ten. This chain uses TRBV5-1 with TRBJ1-6; 10 bases are a match to TRBD1. The clonotype originates from a human donor in good health. Sequencing was done on a sample of Tregs (CD4+, CD25+, CD127-, CD137-, CD154-) from PBMCs; culture status not recorded. The CDR3 nucleotides are TGCGCCAGCAGCCCGCAAGCGGGGACAGGGGTCATGCCCCTCCACTTT. Its translation is CASSPQAGTGVMPLHF.